The clone carrying this TCR beta chain was counted between two and nine times. The target antigen is unknown. TCR beta libraries were prepared from cDNA with unique molecular identifiers. A single record per CDR3 protein comes from TCRdb applying MiXCR to the PCR reads. The sample carries 450,000 to 700,000 distinct CDR3 sequences, around 47% recorded once. This record comes from a study of post-analysis software for immune sequencing data. General study results and limits: There was significantly lower normalized Chao1 diversity in multiple sclerosis patients than in controls. Same-batch preparations were strongly co-clustered by F measure.

The source material was blood. This sequence originates from a girl between 10 and 17 years old with multiple sclerosis.

In DNA form, the CDR3 reads TGTGCCAGCAGTATGGGACTAGCTTCCGAGCAGTACTTC. Translated, it gives CASSMGLASEQYF. The chain recombines TRBV12-3 or TRBV12-4 with TRBJ2-5; the match to TRBD2 covers 9 bases. The last part of the DNA fits TRBJ2-7 better; the J call may be wrong. CDR3 length: 13 amino acids.